This T cell receptor (beta chain) was obtained from a study of shared clonotypes between healthy human individuals. Sequencing was performed with immunoSEQ multiplex PCR; in TCRdb, only in-frame clones are kept and a portion is missing. The sample consists of 470,000 or so clones, about 78% of them appearing once. The sample comprised PBMCs. This clonotype originated in a middle-aged woman in good health. Some clones in this sample may be carry-over from other donors' samples.

CDR3: CASREAGEYRTDTQYF. The CDR3 nucleotides read TGTGCCAGCAGAGAAGCCGGGGAGTATCGGACAGATACGCAGTATTTT. The V gene is TRBV27, the J gene TRBJ2-3; tentative D call: TRBD2 (5 bases). The CDR3 totals 16 residues. The V gene lost 6 bases and the J gene lost 3 bases, with 19 bases spanning the gap. CDR1 is MNHEY, CDR2 SMNVEV, per germline (reference sequence).